The sequence of this TCR delta chain was determined in a study of Vδ1+ human thymocytes. Overall study results and limits: In the thymus, TRG and TRD repertoires looked highly polyclonal with Gaussian CDR3 lengths. Donors shared many TRG clonotypes but few TRD clonotypes. Despite high sort purity, roughly a fifth of thymic T cell receptor delta sequences were Vdelta2. Unexpected Vdelta2 sequences could cause misinterpretation of bulk repertoire data.

J lost 0 bases, V lost 6 bases, and 28 bases had no gene match. Germline-derived CDR1 and CDR2 are TSWWSYY and QGS. The CDR3 is made up of 22 amino acids. On this clone: Its antigen remains unknown.

Sequences come from RNA converted to cDNA by reverse transcription. Pooled V-gene forward primers with one constant-region reverse primer generated the CDR3 amplicons by multiplex PCR. TCRdb ran CATT on the multiplex PCR reads. The sample has approximately 25,000 delta-chain clones, 25% to 35% seen once; the top ten hold roughly 1.5%. Input material: Vdelta1+ gamma-delta thymocytes from the thymus. Regarding subset: FACS-sorted CD3+ TCRalphabeta- TCRVdelta1+ TCRVdelta2- thymocytes. The sequence came from a boy in the first two years of life who had congenital heart surgery. The chain couples TRDV1 to TRDJ1, with 7 bases matching TRDD3. DNA for the CDR3: TGTGCTCTTGGAGTACTACGGAACTACTTACTGGGGTGTACTCCGTACACCGATAAACTCATCTTT. It is translated as CALGVLRNYLLGCTPYTDKLIF.